This T cell receptor beta chain was retrieved from a study of blood T cells in healthy people across ages. Across the whole study: Template switching retrieved approximately one barcoded beta molecule for each two T cells.

About 10 milliliters of peripheral blood were drawn from each donor into EDTA-treated tubes. Points on this clonotype: Its antigen is undetermined. A read error may produce the germline difference seen at one junction end.

The germline V gene has CDR1 SEHNR and CDR2 FQNEAQ (reference sequence). The CDR3 is made up of 14 amino acids. Primed by a sample-barcoded 5' primer and a J-beta primer mix, a second PCR proceeded for 7 to 11 cycles. A template-switch adaptor that had 12 random nucleotides put a tag on each cDNA molecule. Each CDR3 protein gets one entry after TCRdb re-called the 5' RACE reads with MiXCR. The repertoire holds 1.5 million to 2 million distinct CDR3 sequences, with 28% as singletons. Study results and caveats: Per million T cells, TCR beta diversity dropped roughly linearly as age increased.

This rearrangement joins TRBV7-9 to TRBJ1-5; D not resolved. Sample: blood. This receptor was identified in a woman aged 25 to 39 in good health. The CDR3 protein is CARSPGSLSQPQHF. The CDR3 DNA reads TGTGCCCGCAGCCCTGGGAGTCTGAGTCAGCCCCAGCATTTT.